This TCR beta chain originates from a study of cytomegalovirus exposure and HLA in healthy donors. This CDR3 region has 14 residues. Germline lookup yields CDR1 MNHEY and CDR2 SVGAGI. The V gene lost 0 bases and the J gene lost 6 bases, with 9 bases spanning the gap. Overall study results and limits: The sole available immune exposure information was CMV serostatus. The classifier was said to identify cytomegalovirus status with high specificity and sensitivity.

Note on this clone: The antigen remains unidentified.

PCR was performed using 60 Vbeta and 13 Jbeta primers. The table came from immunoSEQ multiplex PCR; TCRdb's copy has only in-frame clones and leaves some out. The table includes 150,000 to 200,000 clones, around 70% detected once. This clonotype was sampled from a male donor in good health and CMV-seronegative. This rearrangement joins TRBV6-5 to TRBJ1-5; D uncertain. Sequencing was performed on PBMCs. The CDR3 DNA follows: TGTGCCAGCAGTTACTCGATCAGGATTCAGCCCCAGCATTTT. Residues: CASSYSIRIQPQHF.